The clone carrying this T cell receptor (beta chain) was counted at least ten times. What it binds is unknown. Using its own MiXCR run on the RT-PCR reads, TCRdb lists one record per CDR3 protein. Counted here are about half a million distinct CDR3 sequences, 11% occurring once; the ten biggest clones make up approximately 12%. V was pared by 6 bases and J by 5 bases, with 9 bases between. Germline CDR1 reads ENHRY; CDR2 reads SYGVKD. CDR3 length equals 12 residues. The data were taken from a study of response to subunit inactivated influenza vaccine. Findings and limits, study-wide: Few additional T cells are recruited per seasonal influenza vaccination, authors suggested.

The material sequenced was PBMCs from blood, taken about 6 weeks after vaccination. This TCR came from a man in his fifties or sixties who received an inactivated influenza vaccine. The chain combines TRBV10-3 with TRBJ2-3; a weak D match, TRBD1 (5 bases). This chain's CDR3 is CAISREGDTQYF. CDR3 nucleotides: TGTGCCATCAGCAGGGAAGGAGATACGCAGTATTTT.